This entry is about one TCR beta chain. Its antigen remains unknown. The data were taken from a study of cytomegalovirus exposure and HLA in healthy donors. With V trimmed by 3 bases and J by 8 bases, 7 bases remained unmatched. The CDR3 runs to 14 residues. The germline V gene encodes CDR1 GTSNPN and CDR2 SVGIG (reference sequence). The PCR ran on 60 Vbeta and 13 Jbeta primers. Measured with immunoSEQ multiplex PCR; TCRdb has only the in-frame clones, and not every one. The sample has approximately 50,000 clones. The study, taken as a whole, reports: TRBV6-2, TRBV6-3 and some other V segments were excluded as indistinguishable.

This TCR derives from a man aged 18 to 35 in good health and CMV-seropositive. The chain joins TRBV30 to TRBJ1-6; TRBD1 matches 7 bases. Sequencing input: PBMCs. CDR3 residues: CAWRYRGGDSPLHF. CDR3 sequence (DNA): TGTGCCTGGAGATACAGGGGAGGCGATTCACCCCTCCACTTT.